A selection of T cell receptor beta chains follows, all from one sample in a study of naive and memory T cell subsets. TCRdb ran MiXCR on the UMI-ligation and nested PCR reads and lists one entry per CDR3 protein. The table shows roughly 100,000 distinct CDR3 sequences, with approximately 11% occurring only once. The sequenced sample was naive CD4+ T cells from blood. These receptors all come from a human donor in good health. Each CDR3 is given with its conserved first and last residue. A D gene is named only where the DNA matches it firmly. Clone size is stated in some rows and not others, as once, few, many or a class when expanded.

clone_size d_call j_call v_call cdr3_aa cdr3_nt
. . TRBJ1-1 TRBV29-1 CSVEQGGTEAFF TGCAGCGTTGAGCAGGGCGGAACTGAAGCTTTCTTT
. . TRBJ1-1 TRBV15 CATSRDLTGLGGNTEAFF TGTGCCACCAGCAGAGATTTGACAGGCCTTGGAGGGAACACTGAAGCTTTCTTT
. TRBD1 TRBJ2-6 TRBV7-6 CASSFITGGVGELSGANVLTF TGTGCCAGCAGCTTTATTACAGGGGGCGTGGGGGAACTATCTGGGGCCAACGTCCTGACTTTC
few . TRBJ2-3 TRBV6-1 CASWPGTDTQYF TGTGCCAGCTGGCCAGGCACAGATACGCAGTATTTT
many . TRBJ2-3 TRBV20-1 CSARVRREADTQYF TGCAGTGCTAGAGTACGTCGGGAAGCAGATACGCAGTATTTT
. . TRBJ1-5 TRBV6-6 CASSPSSGGAAILRNQPQHF TGTGCCAGCAGTCCCTCTTCAGGTGGAGCGGCGATACTCAGGAATCAGCCCCAGCATTTT
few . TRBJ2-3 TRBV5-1 CASSLEPVADTQYF TGCGCCAGCAGCTTGGAACCCGTGGCAGATACGCAGTATTTT
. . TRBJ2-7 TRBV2 CASRPRGTDTYEQYF TGTGCCAGCAGGCCAAGGGGGACGGACACCTACGAGCAGTACTTC
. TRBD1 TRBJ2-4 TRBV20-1 CSAVPGTGRNIQYF TGCAGTGCTGTACCCGGGACAGGGAGAAACATTCAGTACTTC
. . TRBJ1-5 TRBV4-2 CASSQDPDGVQPQHF TGTGCCAGCAGCCAAGATCCCGACGGGGTCCAGCCCCAGCATTTT
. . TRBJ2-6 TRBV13 CASSLARQAWGSGANVLTF TGTGCCAGCAGCTTAGCTCGACAGGCCTGGGGCTCTGGGGCCAACGTCCTGACTTTC
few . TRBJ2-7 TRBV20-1 CSARKGPSSSSEQYF TGCAGTGCTAGAAAAGGGCCGAGTTCCTCTAGCGAGCAGTACTTC
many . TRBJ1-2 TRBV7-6 CASSLGSGGFYGYTF TGTGCCAGCAGCTTAGGGTCCGGCGGTTTCTATGGCTACACCTTC
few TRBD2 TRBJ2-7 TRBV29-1 CSGTSGTYEQYF TGCAGCGGGACTAGCGGGACCTACGAGCAGTACTTC
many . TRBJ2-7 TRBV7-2 CASSLAGAEAYEQYF TGTGCCAGCAGCTTAGCCGGGGCAGAGGCCTACGAGCAGTACTTC
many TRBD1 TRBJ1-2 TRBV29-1 CSVEPRRDRANGYTF TGCAGCGTTGAACCCCGAAGGGACAGGGCCAATGGCTACACCTTC
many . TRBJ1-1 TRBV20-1 CSASKYTEAFF TGCAGTGCTAGTAAATACACTGAAGCTTTCTTT
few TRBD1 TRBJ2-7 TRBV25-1 CASSELGTGGVEQYF TGTGCCAGCAGTGAACTTGGGACAGGGGGCGTCGAGCAGTACTTC
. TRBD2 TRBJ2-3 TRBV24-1 CAISGRGTDTQYF TGTGCCATAAGCGGGAGGGGCACAGATACGCAGTATTTT